This T cell receptor (beta chain) comes out of a study of blood T cell repertoires in COVID-19. The CDR3 consists of 13 residues. V gave up 3 bases and J gave up 4 bases, with 9 bases separating them. CDR1 and CDR2 from the germline V gene are MNHEY and SMNVEV (reference sequence). Libraries were prepared by immunoSEQ multiplex PCR; TCRdb keeps only in-frame clonotypes and omits some of them. The sample yields 250,000 to 350,000 clones, 80% to 90% seen once. V gene TRBV27 combines with J gene TRBJ1-2; D call uncertain. This TCR was sampled from a woman in her 30s who had recovered from COVID-19. The sequenced material came from PBMCs or T cells enriched from blood (not recorded which). The CDR3 coding sequence is TGTGCCAGCAGTTTTGGCTCGTCCTATGGCTACACCTTC. Translation: CASSFGSSYGYTF.